Following are 32 T cell receptor beta chains from one sample sequenced in a study of T cell responses to AZD1222 COVID-19 vaccine. TCRdb's table, derived via immunoSEQ multiplex PCR, lists solely in-frame clones and lacks some. In total, the table holds about 140,000 clones. Material: peripheral blood. All receptors derive from an adult in good health.

CDR3 protein: CASSVGHSGNTIYF. The CDR3, as DNA: TGTGCCAGCAGCGTAGGGCACTCTGGAAACACCATATATTTT. The chain recombines TRBV9 with TRBJ1-3; D is undetermined. V was clipped by 0 bases and J by 0 bases, with 4 bases between them. Looked up from germline, CDR1 is SGDLS and CDR2 is YYNGEE. There are 14 residues in the CDR3.

The CDR3 sequence is CASSPQVAEAFF. CDR3 bases: TGTGCCAGCAGTCCCCAGGTCGCTGAAGCTTTCTTT. This sequence joins TRBV6-2 or TRBV6-3 and TRBJ1-1; D remains ambiguous. The CDR3 is 12 amino acids. The V end lost 5 bases, the J end lost 6 bases, and 10 bases lay between the germline ends. CDR1 and CDR2 from the germline V gene are MNHEY and SVGEGT.

The chain is built from TRBV7-6 and TRBJ2-5; D tentatively fits TRBD1 or TRBD2 (5 bases each). CDR1 is SGHVS, CDR2 FNYEAQ, per germline. V was clipped by 2 bases and J by 0 bases, with 10 bases between them. The CDR3 sequence is 15 residues long. In nucleotides, the CDR3 is TGTGCCAGCAGCTTAACCGGGACGGACCAAGAGACCCAGTACTTC. Translation gives CASSLTGTDQETQYF.

This chain joins TRBV7-9 and TRBJ2-2; possible D gene TRBD1, 5 bases. This CDR3 spans 15 amino acids. Per germline, CDR1 SEHNR and CDR2 FQNEAQ (reference sequence). Trimming stripped 5 bases from V and 4 bases from J, with 14 bases between. The CDR3: CASSHDSLSTGELFF. Written as DNA, the CDR3 is TGTGCCAGCAGCCATGACAGCCTGAGCACCGGGGAGCTGTTTTTT.

The V gene is TRBV5-1, the J gene TRBJ2-2; D remains ambiguous. There are 13 residues in the CDR3. The germline V gene has CDR1 SGHRS and CDR2 YFSETQ. V dropped 3 bases and J dropped 5 bases, with 8 bases sitting between them. Here the CDR3 DNA reads TGCGCCAGCAGCTCCCAGAAAACCGGGGAGCTGTTTTTT. It codes for CASSSQKTGELFF. The full variable domain, rest sourced from reference TRBV5-1 and TRBJ2-2, is KAGVTQTPRYLIKTRGQQVTLSCSPISGHRSVSWYQQTPGQGLQFLFEYFSETQRNKGNFPGRFSGRQFSNSRSEMNVSTLELGDSALYLCASSSQKTGELFFGEGSRLTVL.

The chain carries TRBV9 and TRBJ2-1; D ambiguous. CDR3 length: 15 amino acids. V shed 0 bases and J shed 0 bases, with 7 bases lying between them. Germline CDR1 reads SGDLS; CDR2 reads YYNGEE. The CDR3: CASSVGVSSYNEQFF. CDR3 bases: TGTGCCAGCAGCGTAGGGGTGAGCTCCTACAATGAGCAGTTCTTC. Variable domain in full (rest from reference TRBV9 and TRBJ2-1): DSGVTQTPKHLITATGQRVTLRCSPRSGDLSVYWYQQSLDQGLQFLIQYYNGEERAKGNILERFSAQQFPDLHSELNLSSLELGDSALYFCASSVGVSSYNEQFFGPGTRLTVL.

DNA for the CDR3: TGTGCCAGCAGGGGGACAGGGGCCTATAATTCACCCCTCCACTTT. This gives the protein CASRGTGAYNSPLHF. This chain connects TRBV6-5 to TRBJ1-6; 10 bases map to TRBD1. CDR3 length: 15 residues. Germline values: CDR1 MNHEY, CDR2 SVGAGI. The J segment lost 2 bases and the V segment lost 6 bases, leaving 1 base of the junction unmatched.

The chain uses TRBV9 and TRBJ2-5, with 11 bases identical to TRBD1. Germline V gene data show CDR1 as SGDLS and CDR2 as YYNGEE. The trim removed 2 bases at V and 5 bases at J, leaving 5 bases unmatched. The CDR3 contains 15 residues. CDR3 sequence: CASSVYRDRGETQYF. The CDR3 bases are TGTGCCAGCAGCGTCTACCGGGACAGGGGGGAGACCCAGTACTTC.

The chain is built from TRBV19 and TRBJ1-2; maybe TRBD1 (6 bases). The CDR3 covers 14 residues. The V gene lost 2 bases and the J gene lost 7 bases, with 14 bases spanning the gap. Germline V CDR1 and CDR2: LNHDA, SQIVND (reference sequence). CDR3 coding DNA: TGTGCCAGTAGTATAAGTCACAGGGAGGTTGGCTACACCTTC. Amino acid sequence: CASSISHREVGYTF.

This chain uses TRBV15 with TRBJ1-4; TRBD1 is a possible D gene (5 bases). Germline-derived CDR1 and CDR2 are LNHNV and YYDKDF (reference sequence). V was cut by 1 base and J by 9 bases, with 15 bases left in between. The CDR3 runs to 15 residues. DNA for the CDR3: TGTGCCACCAGCAGAGCCAGGGATTCGAGGCAAAAACTGTTTTTT. It encodes CATSRARDSRQKLFF.

The chain is built from TRBV15 and TRBJ2-2; perhaps TRBD2 as D (6 bases). V dropped 1 base and J dropped 0 bases, with 12 bases sitting between them. The CDR3 covers 17 residues. From germline, CDR1 is LNHNV and CDR2 YYDKDF (reference sequence). The CDR3 DNA reads as TGTGCCACCAGCAGAGGTTTCGGACTAACGAACACCGGGGAGCTGTTTTTT. Translated: CATSRGFGLTNTGELFF.

This chain links TRBV19 with TRBJ1-1; D is possibly TRBD1 (6 bases). Germline V gene sequence: CDR1 LNHDA, CDR2 SQIVND (reference sequence). V gave up 4 bases and J gave up 1 base, with 19 bases separating them. CDR3 length: 17 amino acids. The CDR3 nucleotides read TGTGCCAGTAGTACCCGAAAGTGGGGGGCAGGGAACACTGAAGCTTTCTTT. As protein: CASSTRKWGAGNTEAFF.

The rearrangement joins TRBV24-1 to TRBJ1-5; 8 bases are a match to TRBD1. The length of the CDR3 is 16 residues. Per the germline V gene, CDR1 is KGHDR and CDR2 is SFDVKD. V lost 3 bases to trimming and J lost 1 base; unmatched junction nucleotides: 4. CDR3 DNA sequence: TGTGCCACCAGTGATCCGCGACAGGGGAGCAATCAGCCCCAGCATTTT. Translating gives CATSDPRQGSNQPQHF.

This chain uses TRBV28 with TRBJ2-3, with D perhaps TRBD2 (5 bases). Germline V lookup: CDR1 MDHEN, CDR2 SYDVKM. The CDR3 is 11 amino acids. Trimming left V 10 bases short and J 3 bases short, with 8 bases between. CDR3 DNA sequence: TGTGCCATCGGGGAAACAGATACGCAGTATTTT. It codes for CAIGETDTQYF.

The rearrangement links TRBV6-2 or TRBV6-3 to TRBJ2-3; weak D call: TRBD1 (6 bases). The CDR3 is 18 amino acids. The V end lost 1 base, the J end lost 2 bases, and 19 bases lay between the germline ends. Germline CDR1 reads MNHEY; CDR2 reads SVGEGT. In DNA, the CDR3 is TGTGCCAGCAGTTACTTCCTCCGGGACACCCGTAACACAGATACGCAGTATTTT. Residues: CASSYFLRDTRNTDTQYF.

The chain links TRBV27 to TRBJ1-1; 9 positions agree with TRBD1. V trimming: 3 bases; J trimming: 1 base; junction bases outside the gene matches: 6. Per germline, CDR1 MNHEY and CDR2 SMNVEV (reference sequence). CDR3 length: 16 amino acids. The CDR3 loop reads CASSLKQGARNTEAFF. The CDR3 DNA reads as TGTGCCAGCAGTTTGAAACAGGGGGCGAGGAACACTGAAGCTTTCTTT.

V gene TRBV19 combines with J gene TRBJ2-5; weak D call: TRBD1 (6 bases). V lost 2 bases and J 0 bases, leaving 10 bases between the germline ends. CDR3 length equals 15 residues. Germline values: CDR1 LNHDA, CDR2 SQIVND (reference sequence). The CDR3 protein is CASSIQGTDQETQYF. The CDR3 nucleotides read TGTGCCAGTAGTATACAGGGGACGGACCAAGAGACCCAGTACTTC.

The chain combines TRBV6-5 with TRBJ1-4, with a weak D call TRBD1 (5 bases). The CDR3 has 14 amino acids. Trimming removed 6 bases at V and 7 bases at J, with 15 bases between. CDR1 is MNHEY, CDR2 SVGAGI, per germline. CDR3 DNA sequence: TGTGCCAGCAGCCAAGACAGTAATAGTGAAAAACTGTTTTTT. Encoded protein: CASSQDSNSEKLFF.

The V and J genes are TRBV5-1 and TRBJ1-1, with 10 bases fitting TRBD1. The CDR3 has 16 amino acids. The V gene end was trimmed by 4 bases and the J gene end by 3 bases; junction bases not matched to a gene: 9. Germline lookup yields CDR1 SGHRS and CDR2 YFSETQ. CDR3 nucleotide sequence: TGCGCCAGCAGCCCCAGACAGGGGGCTAGGGACACTGAAGCTTTCTTT. It codes for CASSPRQGARDTEAFF.

The chain carries TRBV24-1 and TRBJ2-1; D unresolved. The V and J ends lost 7 bases and 5 bases respectively, with 5 bases between them. CDR3 length: 11 amino acids. Germline-derived CDR1 and CDR2 are KGHDR and SFDVKD. The CDR3 spells CATSYDNEQFF. The CDR3 DNA reads as TGTGCCACCAGCTACGACAATGAGCAGTTCTTC.

In DNA form, the CDR3 reads TGTGCCAGTAGTATTCGGCGGACAACTAATGAAAAACTGTTTTTT. It encodes CASSIRRTTNEKLFF. V usage is TRBV19 and J usage is TRBJ1-4; no clear D. V was pared by 3 bases and J by 0 bases, with 8 bases between. The germline V gene encodes CDR1 LNHDA and CDR2 SQIVND (reference sequence). The CDR3 sequence is 15 residues long.

The CDR3 DNA reads TGTGCCAGCAGCCAAGCTCCCGGTTACGGAGGTGGCTACACCTTC. This codes for CASSQAPGYGGGYTF. The chain is built from TRBV3-1 (or the pseudogene TRBV3-2) and TRBJ1-2; D is uncertain. Germline V lookup: CDR1 LGHDT, CDR2 YNNKEL (reference sequence). The CDR3 contains 15 residues. The V end lost 1 base, the J end lost 7 bases, and 16 bases lay between the germline ends.

The CDR3 loop is CASARDPVRETQYF. In nucleotides, the CDR3 is TGTGCCAGCGCCCGGGACCCCGTAAGAGAGACCCAGTACTTC. The J gene is TRBJ2-5, the V gene TRBV6-5, with D possibly called TRBD1 or TRBD2 (5 bases each). Trimming took 8 bases from V and 4 from J, leaving 17 bases between them. CDR3 length: 14 amino acids. From germline, CDR1 is MNHEY and CDR2 SVGAGI.

This chain uses TRBV27 with TRBJ2-5; D may be TRBD2 (5 bases). Trimming left V 4 bases short and J 3 bases short, with 15 bases between. Germline CDR1 reads MNHEY; CDR2 reads SMNVEV (reference sequence). The CDR3 has 15 amino acids. The CDR3 is CASSSLGVAEETQYF. CDR3 bases: TGTGCCAGCAGTTCGCTCGGGGTCGCCGAAGAGACCCAGTACTTC.

V usage is TRBV6-5 and J usage is TRBJ2-2, with 8 bases matching TRBD1. Per germline, CDR1 MNHEY and CDR2 SVGAGI. Unmatched junction bases numbered 7, after V lost 6 bases and J lost 7 bases. The CDR3 contains 14 residues. In nucleotides, the CDR3 is TGTGCCAGCAGCTGGGGACAGGATGGCGGGGAGCTGTTTTTT. It is translated as CASSWGQDGGELFF.

The rearrangement uses TRBV18 and TRBJ1-5; perhaps TRBD1 as D (6 bases). Germline V gene sequence: CDR1 KGHSH, CDR2 LQKENI. The V gene lost 6 bases and the J gene lost 0 bases, with 15 bases spanning the gap. The CDR3 has 16 residues. The CDR3 region is CASSPDSHYSNQPQHF. In DNA, the CDR3 is TGTGCCAGCTCGCCGGACAGCCATTATAGCAATCAGCCCCAGCATTTT.

The V and J genes are TRBV12-3 or TRBV12-4 and TRBJ2-7, with a tentative D call TRBD1 (6 bases). The CDR3 runs 12 residues. Trimming stripped 5 bases from V and 6 bases from J, with 11 bases between. In nucleotides, the CDR3 is TGTGCCAGCAGTAGAGAACAGGGCGAGCAGTACTTC. Translation gives CASSREQGEQYF.

The rearrangement uses TRBV24-1 and TRBJ2-7, with 7 bases matching TRBD1. The length of the CDR3 is 16 residues. V shed 2 bases, J shed 2 bases, and the junction held 8 bases outside the gene matches. Germline CDR1 is KGHDR and CDR2 is SFDVKD. The CDR3 sequence is CATSDSTGAGTYEQYF. The CDR3 DNA reads as TGTGCCACCAGTGATTCAACAGGGGCTGGTACCTACGAGCAGTACTTC.

Comments on this clone: Distinct nucleotide sequences in the sample also encode this CDR3. V gene TRBV3-1 (or the pseudogene TRBV3-2) combines with J gene TRBJ2-2, with D unresolved. Trimming removed 2 bases at V and 2 bases at J, with 0 bases between. The CDR3 totals 12 residues. Germline V gene sequence: CDR1 LGHDT, CDR2 YNNKEL (reference sequence). The CDR3 DNA is TGTGCCAGCAGCCAAAACACCGGGGAGCTGTTTTTT. Translated: CASSQNTGELFF.

V is TRBV27 and J is TRBJ2-7; no definite D call. This CDR3 contains 16 residues. V dropped 6 bases and J dropped 2 bases, with 20 bases sitting between them. The germline V gene has CDR1 MNHEY and CDR2 SMNVEV (reference sequence). CDR3 amino acids: CASSPLSRAKTYEQYF. In nucleotides, the CDR3 is TGTGCCAGCAGCCCCCTGTCTAGGGCTAAGACCTACGAGCAGTACTTC.

Remarks on this clone: Other nucleotide sequences from this sample produce the same CDR3. The rearrangement joins TRBV12-3 or TRBV12-4 to TRBJ2-1, with D uncertain. This CDR3 contains 12 residues. Between the trimmed V and J ends, which lost 1 base and 8 bases, there was a span of 6 bases. The CDR3 sequence is CASSLEVDEQFF. The CDR3 DNA sequence: TGTGCCAGCAGTTTAGAGGTAGATGAGCAGTTCTTC.

The V and J genes are TRBV19 and TRBJ1-5, with TRBD1 as a possible D gene (6 bases). This CDR3 comprises 15 residues. Trimming cost V 10 bases and J 0 bases, with 16 bases left between them. CDR1 and CDR2 (germline): LNHDA, SQIVND (reference sequence). CDR3 DNA sequence: TGTGCCACCAGTCGCAGGGGAGATAGCAATCAGCCCCAGCATTTT. Protein product: CATSRRGDSNQPQHF.